This T cell receptor (beta chain) derives from a study of technical replicates of blood from a few donors (dated by TCRdb to about 2017). The library was generated by the immunoSEQ multiplex PCR assay. Drawn from immuneACCESS, this table holds only the in-frame rearrangements with V and J called that TCRdb kept. Clones are partly lost; checked studies trace under half to an unresolved V gene and leave the rest unexplained. This sample lists tens of thousands of clones; around 92% were detected once. Together, the top ten hold more than 0.3% of the sample. The CDR3 holds 12 amino acids from the cysteine to the phenylalanine. Solely the CDR3 DNA is kept, with 36 bases framed from the first base. Looking up the germline V gene (reference sequence) yields CDR1 MNHEY and CDR2 SMNVEV. On this clone itself: It lacks a known antigen. The record has no base qualities; no much larger clone is one base away.

The receptor was isolated from a human donor in good health. The chain is made from TRBV27 and TRBJ2-3; the central 9 bases match TRBD2. Sequencing was done on a sample of T cells isolated from PBMCs. The CDR3 loop reads CASGGYTDTQYF. The sequence in DNA is TGTGCTAGCGGGGGCTACACAGATACGCAGTATTTT.